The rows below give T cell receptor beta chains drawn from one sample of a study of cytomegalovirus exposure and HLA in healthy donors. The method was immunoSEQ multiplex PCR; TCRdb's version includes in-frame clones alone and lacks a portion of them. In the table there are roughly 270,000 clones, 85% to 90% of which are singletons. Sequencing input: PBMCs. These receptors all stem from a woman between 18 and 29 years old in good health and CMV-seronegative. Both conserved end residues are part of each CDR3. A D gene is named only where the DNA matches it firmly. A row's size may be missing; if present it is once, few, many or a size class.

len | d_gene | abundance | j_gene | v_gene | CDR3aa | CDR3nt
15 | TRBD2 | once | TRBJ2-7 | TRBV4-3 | CASSQVATSQDEQYF | TGCGCCAGCAGCCAAGTTGCGACTAGCCAGGACGAGCAGTACTTC
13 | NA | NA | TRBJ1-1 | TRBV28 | CASTRVAAEQAFF | TGTGCCAGCACCCGGGTGGCAGCTGAGCAAGCTTTCTTT
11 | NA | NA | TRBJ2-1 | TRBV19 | CASGRLKEQFF | TGTGCCAGTGGGAGACTGAAAGAGCAGTTCTTC
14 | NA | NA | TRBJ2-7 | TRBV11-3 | CASSLDRVRGEQYF | TGTGCCAGCAGCTTAGATCGAGTTCGGGGCGAGCAGTACTTC
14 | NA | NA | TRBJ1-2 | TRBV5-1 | CASSLTSRVDGYTF | TGCGCCAGCAGCTTGACCTCTCGGGTGGATGGCTACACCTTC
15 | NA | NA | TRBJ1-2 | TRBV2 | CASSETGSIPFGYTF | TGTGCCAGCAGTGAAACAGGATCTATCCCTTTCGGCTACACCTTC
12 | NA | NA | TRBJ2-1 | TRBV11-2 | CASSPQGNEQFF | TGTGCCAGCAGCCCACAGGGAAATGAGCAGTTCTTC
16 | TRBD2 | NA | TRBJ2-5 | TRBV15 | CATSGTSGSYQETQYF | TGTGCCACCAGCGGAACAAGCGGGAGTTACCAAGAGACCCAGTACTTC
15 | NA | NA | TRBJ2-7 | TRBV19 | CASSGADRTPYEQYF | TGTGCCAGCTCGGGGGCGGACAGGACTCCCTACGAGCAGTACTTC
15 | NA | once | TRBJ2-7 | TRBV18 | CASSPRTAPSYEQYF | TGTGCCAGCTCACCCCGGACTGCTCCTTCCTACGAGCAGTACTTC
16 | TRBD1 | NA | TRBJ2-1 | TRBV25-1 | CASNRGDRGSYNEQFF | TGTGCCAGCAATCGGGGGGACAGGGGATCCTACAATGAGCAGTTCTTC
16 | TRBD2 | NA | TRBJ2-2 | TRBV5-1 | CASSPGLAANTGELFF | TGCGCCAGCAGCCCTGGACTAGCGGCTAACACCGGGGAGCTGTTTTTT
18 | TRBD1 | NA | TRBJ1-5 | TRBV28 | CASSLGQGWVVRNQPQHF | TGTGCCAGCAGTTTGGGACAGGGATGGGTAGTGCGCAATCAGCCCCAGCATTTT
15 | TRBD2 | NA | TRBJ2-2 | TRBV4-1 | CASSVAGGRIGELFF | TGCGCCAGCAGTGTAGCGGGAGGGCGAATCGGGGAGCTGTTTTTT
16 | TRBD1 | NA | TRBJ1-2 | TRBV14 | CASSQDGTWTGNGYTF | TGTGCCAGCAGCCAAGATGGGACCTGGACAGGGAATGGCTACACCTTC
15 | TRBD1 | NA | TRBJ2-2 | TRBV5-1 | CASSKGQGDTGELFF | TGCGCCAGCAGCAAGGGACAGGGGGACACCGGGGAGCTGTTTTTT
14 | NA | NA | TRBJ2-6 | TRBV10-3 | CAIGGQAGANVLTF | TGTGCCATCGGGGGACAAGCTGGGGCCAACGTCCTGACTTTC
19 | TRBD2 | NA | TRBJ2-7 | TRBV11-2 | CASSLDHMLGTSGTYEQYF | TGTGCCAGCAGCTTAGACCACATGCTGGGGACTAGCGGGACCTACGAGCAGTACTTC
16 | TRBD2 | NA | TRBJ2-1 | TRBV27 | CASSLTSVAPYNEQFF | TGTGCCAGCAGCTTGACTAGCGTCGCTCCCTACAATGAGCAGTTCTTC
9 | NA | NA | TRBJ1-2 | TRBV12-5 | CASAGDYTF | TGTGCTAGCGCGGGGGACTACACCTTC
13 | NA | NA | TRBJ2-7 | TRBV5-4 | CASSSTSRGEQYF | TGTGCCAGCAGCTCGACTAGTAGAGGCGAGCAGTACTTC
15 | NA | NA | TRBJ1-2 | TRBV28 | CASSPSGTQSGGYTF | TGTGCCAGCAGCCCCAGCGGGACCCAGAGTGGGGGCTACACCTTC
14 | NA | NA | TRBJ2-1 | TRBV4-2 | CASRLILLYDEQFF | TGTGCCAGCAGACTGATCTTACTCTACGATGAGCAGTTCTTC
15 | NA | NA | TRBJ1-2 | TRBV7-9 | CASSSPISAGYGYTF | TGTGCCAGCAGCTCACCGATCTCGGCGGGCTATGGCTACACCTTC
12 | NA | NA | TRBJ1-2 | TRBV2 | CAVEGGADGYTF | TGTGCCGTTGAGGGAGGGGCGGATGGCTACACCTTC
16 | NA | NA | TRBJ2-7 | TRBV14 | CASSPHVGSSRVQQYF | TGTGCCAGCAGCCCCCACGTTGGTTCCTCGAGGGTACAGCAGTACTTC
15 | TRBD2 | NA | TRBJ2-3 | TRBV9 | CASSAELANTDTQYF | TGTGCCAGCAGCGCTGAACTAGCGAACACAGATACGCAGTATTTT
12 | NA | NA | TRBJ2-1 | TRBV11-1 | CASSLTRPLKFF | TGTGCCAGCAGCTTAACTAGACCCCTGAAGTTCTTC
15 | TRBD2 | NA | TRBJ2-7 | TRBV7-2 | CASSLGREGSYEQYF | TGTGCCAGCAGCTTAGGGCGGGAGGGCTCCTACGAGCAGTACTTC
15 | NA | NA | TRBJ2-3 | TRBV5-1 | CASSFRQPPLDTQYF | TGCGCCAGCAGCTTCCGACAGCCACCCTTGGATACGCAGTATTTT
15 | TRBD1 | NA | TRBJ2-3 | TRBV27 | CASSSRDRVTDTQYF | TGTGCCAGCAGTTCCCGGGACAGGGTGACAGATACGCAGTATTTT
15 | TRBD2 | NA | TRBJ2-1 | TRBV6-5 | CASRNPGLAVNEQFF | TGTGCCAGCAGGAACCCGGGACTAGCGGTCAATGAGCAGTTCTTC
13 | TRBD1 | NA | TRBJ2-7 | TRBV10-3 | CAISEQGAHEQYF | TGTGCCATCAGTGAGCAGGGGGCCCACGAGCAGTACTTC
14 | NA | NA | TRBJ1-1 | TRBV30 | CAWNQVPMNTEAFF | TGTGCCTGGAACCAGGTTCCTATGAACACTGAAGCTTTCTTT